This T cell receptor beta chain was obtained from a study of blood T cells in healthy people across ages. Study results and caveats: PBMC samples, being unsorted, prevented any conclusive comparison of naive and antigen-experienced cells.

Donors were healthy Caucasian individuals from Russia aged roughly 6 to 95. Isolated per sample were at least 7 million PBMCs. In germline, CDR1 is LNHNV, CDR2 YYDKDF (reference sequence). V was pared by 1 base and J by 5 bases, with 6 bases between. The CDR3 has 12 amino acids. Primed by a sample-barcoded 5' primer and a J-beta primer mix, a second PCR proceeded for 7 to 11 cycles. TCRdb itself ran the 5' RACE reads through MiXCR, one entry per CDR3 protein. The sample records approximately 800,000 distinct CDR3 sequences, approximately 53% being singletons. Turning to this clonotype: Its specificity is not known.

The rearrangement uses TRBV15 and TRBJ2-7; D is perhaps TRBD2 (5 bases). The sample taken for sequencing was blood. This clonotype originated in a man aged 40-55 years in good health. The CDR3 loop reads CATSRGLNEQYF. The CDR3 nucleotides are TGTGCCACCAGCAGAGGACTAAACGAGCAGTACTTC.